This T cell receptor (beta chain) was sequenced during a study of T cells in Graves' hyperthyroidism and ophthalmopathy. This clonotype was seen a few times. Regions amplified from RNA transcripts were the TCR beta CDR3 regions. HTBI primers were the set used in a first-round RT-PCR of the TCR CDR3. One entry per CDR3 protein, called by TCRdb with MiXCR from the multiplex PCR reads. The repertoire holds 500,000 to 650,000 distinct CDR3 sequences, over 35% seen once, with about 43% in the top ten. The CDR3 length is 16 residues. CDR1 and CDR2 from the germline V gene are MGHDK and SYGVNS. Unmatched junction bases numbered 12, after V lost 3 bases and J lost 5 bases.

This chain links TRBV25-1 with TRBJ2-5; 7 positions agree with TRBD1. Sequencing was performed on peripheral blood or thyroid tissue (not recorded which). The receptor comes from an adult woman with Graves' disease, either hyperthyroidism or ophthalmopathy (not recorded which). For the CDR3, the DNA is TGTGCCAGCAGTGAGGGACAGCAACCCAGGGGGGAGACCCAGTACTTC. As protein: CASSEGQQPRGETQYF.